The 26 T cell receptor beta chains listed next were all sequenced from one sample in a study of Ad26.COV2.S vaccination and SARS-CoV-2 variants. This table comes from immunoSEQ multiplex PCR, and its TCRdb copy is limited to in-frame clones, with some not included. Of about 460,000 clones in the sample, around 89% were seen once. Regarding treatment: around 19 received Ad26.COV2.S at low or high dose, single or two shots; about five received placebo; per-sample allocation not given. Sampling took place 63 days after the first vaccine or placebo injection. Sequenced here: peripheral blood, sampled in a trial of Ad26.COV2.S vaccine versus placebo. The receptors come from a person between 18 and 65 years old who received the Ad26.COV2.S COVID-19 vaccine or a placebo.

To note about this clone: The identical CDR3 is also encoded by other nucleotide sequences in the sample. The chain recombines TRBV27 with TRBJ2-2; D ambiguous. Germline V gene data show CDR1 as MNHEY and CDR2 as SMNVEV (reference sequence). Trimming pared 2 bases from V and 6 bases from J, leaving 7 bases between. This CDR3 contains 13 residues. The CDR3 nucleotides read TGTGCCAGCAGTTTAAGTGGGGCCGGGGAGCTGTTTTTT. Its translation is CASSLSGAGELFF.

CDR3 amino acids: CASSQDRTVYNEQFF. The CDR3 nucleotides are TGTGCCAGCAGCCAAGACCGGACAGTCTACAATGAGCAGTTCTTC. The chain couples TRBV3-1 (or the pseudogene TRBV3-2) to TRBJ2-1, with D possibly TRBD1 on 6 matching bases. Trimming removed 0 bases at V and 3 bases at J, with 9 bases between. CDR1 and CDR2 from the germline V gene are LGHDT and YNNKEL (reference sequence). The CDR3 covers 15 residues.

V and J are TRBV28 and TRBJ1-4, with a possible D match to TRBD1 (5 bases). Trimming removed 3 bases from V and 7 bases from J, with 15 bases in between. This CDR3 contains 15 residues. Germline lookup yields CDR1 MDHEN and CDR2 SYDVKM. The CDR3 loop reads CASSFAGRDAEKLFF. The CDR3 DNA follows: TGTGCCAGCAGTTTTGCAGGGCGGGACGCTGAAAAACTGTTTTTT. The entire variable domain, with the rest obtained from reference TRBV28 and TRBJ1-4, is as follows: DVKVTQSSRYLVKRTGEKVFLECVQDMDHENMFWYRQDPGLGLRLIYFSYDVKMKEKGDIPEGYSVSREKKERFSLILESASTNQTSMYLCASSFAGRDAEKLFFGSGTQLSVL.

The chain uses TRBV30 and TRBJ2-7; the match to TRBD2 covers 11 bases. Germline V gene data show CDR1 as GTSNPN and CDR2 as SVGIG (reference sequence). The V and J ends lost 3 bases and 5 bases, in that order; junction bases with no gene match: 3. This CDR3 has 13 residues. The DNA of the CDR3 is TGTGCCTGGAGCTTAGCGGGAGGGGACGAGCAGTACTTC. Protein product: CAWSLAGGDEQYF.

As for this clone: This specimen includes other DNA sequences encoding the same CDR3. V and J are TRBV27 and TRBJ2-7; the D is unclear. Germline V lookup: CDR1 MNHEY, CDR2 SMNVEV (reference sequence). The V end was cut by 3 bases, the J end by 0 bases, with 9 bases between. The CDR3 sequence is 14 residues long. This CDR3 reads CASSLSGSSYEQYF. In nucleotides, the CDR3 is TGTGCCAGCAGTTTGTCAGGAAGCTCCTACGAGCAGTACTTC.

This clone was seen once. The rearrangement joins TRBV2 to TRBJ1-2, with D possibly TRBD1 on 5 matching bases. The germline gives CDR1 SNHLY, CDR2 FYNNEI. The CDR3 covers 14 residues. V lost 8 bases and J lost 5, with 18 bases in between. CDR3 bases: TGTGCCAGCCCCGTTCCTGGGACGGCTTATGGCTACACCTTC. Its protein product is CASPVPGTAYGYTF.

The V gene is TRBV2, the J gene TRBJ2-1; D is possibly TRBD1 (5 bases). V lost 6 bases and J lost 5, with 8 bases in between. Looked up from germline, CDR1 is SNHLY and CDR2 is FYNNEI. The CDR3 spans 12 residues. For the CDR3, the DNA is TGTGCCAGCAGCAGGGTGGACAATGAGCAGTTCTTC. It yields the protein CASSRVDNEQFF.

The chain employs TRBV6-5 and TRBJ1-2, with D tentatively TRBD1 (6 bases). The CDR3 is made up of 13 amino acids. Per germline, CDR1 MNHEY and CDR2 SVGAGI. V was cut by 6 bases and J by 6 bases, with 14 bases left in between. In nucleotides, the CDR3 is TGTGCCAGCAGAATTGGGGGGCGAGATGGCTACACCTTC. Its protein is CASRIGGRDGYTF.

V and J are TRBV28 and TRBJ1-4; 9 bases are a match to TRBD1. The CDR3 loop spans 16 amino acids. CDR1 is MDHEN, CDR2 SYDVKM, per germline. V shed 8 bases, J shed 7 bases, and the junction held 14 bases outside the gene matches. The CDR3 coding sequence is TGTGCCAGCGAGAAGGAGGCGGACAGGGGACTTGAAAAACTGTTTTTT. Its translation: CASEKEADRGLEKLFF.

The chain couples TRBV6-5 to TRBJ2-7; 7 bases agree with TRBD2. The CDR3 loop spans 14 amino acids. V lost 4 bases to trimming and J lost 4 bases; unmatched junction nucleotides: 7. Germline CDR1 MNHEY, CDR2 SVGAGI. The CDR3 protein is CASSLAGGGYEQYF. The DNA of the CDR3 is TGTGCCAGCAGTTTAGCCGGGGGAGGGTACGAGCAGTACTTC.

V is TRBV5-1 and J is TRBJ2-7, with D perhaps matching TRBD2 (5 bases). With 2 bases removed from V and 0 bases from J, the gap between germline ends came to 12 bases. The germline V gene has CDR1 SGHRS and CDR2 YFSETQ. The CDR3 contains 15 residues. CDR3 DNA sequence: TGCGCCAGCAGCTTCGAGGGATTTAGCTCCTACGAGCAGTACTTC. It translates to CASSFEGFSSYEQYF.

This clone turned up a few times. The chain is built from TRBV28 and TRBJ1-6, with D hard to call. Looked up from germline, CDR1 is MDHEN and CDR2 is SYDVKM. Trimming removed 3 bases from V and 7 bases from J, with 10 bases in between. CDR3 length: 14 residues. DNA for the CDR3: TGTGCCAGCAGTTTTGGGGTACCCAATTCACCCCTCCACTTT. This sequence encodes CASSFGVPNSPLHF.

The V and J genes are TRBV7-9 and TRBJ2-1, with 10 bases that match TRBD2. J gave up 8 bases and V 7 bases, and 20 bases lay outside the gene matches. This CDR3 contains 18 residues. Looked up from germline, CDR1 is SEHNR and CDR2 is FQNEAQ (reference sequence). The CDR3 sequence: CASTPTTPSSGGYDEQFF. Written as DNA, the CDR3 is TGTGCCAGCACCCCCACTACCCCGTCTAGCGGGGGATACGATGAGCAGTTCTTC. The entire variable domain, with the rest obtained from reference TRBV7-9 and TRBJ2-1, is as follows: DTGVSQNPRHKITKRGQNVTFRCDPISEHNRLYWYRQTLGQGPEFLTYFQNEAQLEKSRLLSDRFSAERPKGSFSTLEIQRTEQGDSAMYLCASTPTTPSSGGYDEQFFGPGTRLTVL.

The genes are TRBV2 and TRBJ1-3; D remains unclear. This CDR3 has 16 amino acids. V lost 8 bases and J lost 1, with 18 bases in between. Germline V gene data show CDR1 as SNHLY and CDR2 as FYNNEI. CDR3 nucleotide sequence: TGTGCCAGCCGCCGTCTCGGGGTTGCTTCTGGAAACACCATATATTTT. This translates into CASRRLGVASGNTIYF.

This clone showed up just once. J is TRBJ1-3 and V is TRBV19; D is unresolved. This CDR3 contains 15 residues. The V end was cut by 6 bases, the J end by 4 bases, with 16 bases between. Germline V gives CDR1 LNHDA, CDR2 SQIVND (reference sequence). The DNA for the CDR3 is TGTGCCAGTAGGACCGGGGTGAGCCTGGGAAACACCATATATTTT. It is translated as CASRTGVSLGNTIYF.

The V and J genes are TRBV2 and TRBJ1-4; 10 bases are a match to TRBD1. CDR3 length: 13 amino acids. V lost 8 bases, J lost 8 bases, and 5 bases stayed unmatched. The germline V gene has CDR1 SNHLY and CDR2 FYNNEI. The CDR3 nucleotides are TGTGCCAGCCGACAGGGGGCGCGAGAAAAACTGTTTTTT. Its translation is CASRQGAREKLFF. Complete variable domain (other parts from reference TRBV2 and TRBJ1-4): EPEVTQTPSHQVTQMGQEVILRCVPISNHLYFYWYRQILGQKVEFLVSFYNNEISEKSEIFDDQFSVERPDGSNFTLKIRSTKLEDSAMYFCASRQGAREKLFFGSGTQLSVL.

This rearrangement joins TRBV27 to TRBJ1-1; 7 nucleotides match TRBD1. This CDR3 has 14 amino acids. V shed 8 bases and J 2 bases; nucleotides not matched to a gene: 8. Per germline, CDR1 MNHEY and CDR2 SMNVEV (reference sequence). Here the CDR3 reads CASGKTGQNTEAFF. CDR3 in DNA: TGTGCCAGCGGTAAGACAGGGCAAAACACTGAAGCTTTCTTT.

The chain employs TRBV7-9 and TRBJ1-2, with TRBD1 identical over 8 bases. With V trimmed by 5 bases and J by 2 bases, 7 bases remained unmatched. This CDR3 spans 15 amino acids. Germline lookup yields CDR1 SEHNR and CDR2 FQNEAQ (reference sequence). The CDR3 DNA reads TGTGCCAGCAGCGCGAGACAGGGGCCAAACTATGGCTACACCTTC. Translating gives CASSARQGPNYGYTF.

Only one count was recorded for this clone. The chain uses TRBV28 and TRBJ2-7; 7 bases fit TRBD1. Germline V CDR1 and CDR2: MDHEN, SYDVKM. The V and J ends lost 4 bases and 0 bases, in that order; junction bases with no gene match: 9. The CDR3 runs to 16 residues. The CDR3 DNA follows: TGTGCCAGCAGTTCTCCGGGACAGCGAAGCTCCTACGAGCAGTACTTC. Translating it yields CASSSPGQRSSYEQYF.

This chain uses TRBV19 with TRBJ2-6; unclear D gene. The CDR3 is 17 residues long. Germline V gene lookup returns CDR1 LNHDA and CDR2 SQIVND (reference sequence). The V and J ends lost 2 bases and 1 base respectively, with 12 bases between them. The CDR3 DNA is TGTGCCAGTAGTATACATGTTCAGACTTCTGGGGCCAACGTCCTGACTTTC. Protein product: CASSIHVQTSGANVLTF.

The rearrangement links TRBV5-1 to TRBJ2-7, with a weak D call TRBD1 (5 bases). This CDR3 comprises 13 residues. Germline CDR1 is SGHRS and CDR2 is YFSETQ. V shed 0 bases and J shed 2 bases, with 6 bases lying between them. The CDR3 DNA reads as TGCGCCAGCAGCTTGGTGGGGCCCTACGAGCAGTACTTC. Protein sequence: CASSLVGPYEQYF.

The chain uses TRBV6-5 and TRBJ1-1; D uncertain. The CDR3 contains 14 residues. Trimming stripped 4 bases from V and 0 bases from J, with 9 bases between. The germline V gene encodes CDR1 MNHEY and CDR2 SVGAGI. The CDR3 sequence: CASSSLNLNTEAFF. CDR3 sequence (DNA): TGTGCCAGCAGTTCCCTCAACTTGAACACTGAAGCTTTCTTT.

The V and J genes are TRBV6-6 and TRBJ1-2; D call uncertain. Germline-derived CDR1 and CDR2 are MNHNY and SVGAGI (reference sequence). Trimming stripped 6 bases from V and 7 bases from J, with 18 bases between. The CDR3 totals 14 residues. The DNA for the CDR3 is TGTGCCAGCAGCCGGCCCGCGCAGGTCGGTGGCTACACCTTC. This translates into CASSRPAQVGGYTF.

The gene calls are TRBV11-2 and TRBJ2-7; 10 bases map to TRBD2. Germline CDR1 and CDR2: SGHAT and FQNNGV. The V segment lost 5 bases and the J segment 4 bases; nucleotides outside the gene matches: 5. The CDR3 totals 14 residues. The CDR3 loop is CASSQSGGVYEQYF. The DNA of the CDR3 is TGTGCCAGCAGCCAGAGCGGGGGGGTGTACGAGCAGTACTTC. The complete variable domain, with remaining parts taken from reference TRBV11-2 and TRBJ2-7, reads EAGVAQSPRYKIIEKRQSVAFWCNPISGHATLYWYQQILGQGPKLLIQFQNNGVVDDSQLPKDRFSAERLKGVDSTLKIQPAKLEDSAVYLCASSQSGGVYEQYFGPGTRLTVT.

A remark on this clone: The same CDR3 also results from other DNA sequences found in this sample. The genes are TRBV7-3 and TRBJ2-1; the match to TRBD1 covers 9 bases. This CDR3 comprises 14 residues. Germline V CDR1 and CDR2: SGHTA, FQGTGA. After removal of 5 bases from V and 4 bases from J, the junction contained 3 bases not matched to a gene. CDR3 in DNA: TGTGCCAGCAGCCCCGGACAGGGGTACAATGAGCAGTTCTTC. It is translated as CASSPGQGYNEQFF.

The chain employs TRBV7-8 and TRBJ2-1; 7 bases align to TRBD2. Germline values: CDR1 SGHVS, CDR2 FQNEAQ. This CDR3 contains 16 residues. With V trimmed by 5 bases and J by 0 bases, 7 bases remained unmatched. This chain's CDR3 is CASSLESGVSYNEQFF. The CDR3 DNA sequence: TGTGCCAGCAGCCTAGAAAGCGGGGTCTCCTACAATGAGCAGTTCTTC.